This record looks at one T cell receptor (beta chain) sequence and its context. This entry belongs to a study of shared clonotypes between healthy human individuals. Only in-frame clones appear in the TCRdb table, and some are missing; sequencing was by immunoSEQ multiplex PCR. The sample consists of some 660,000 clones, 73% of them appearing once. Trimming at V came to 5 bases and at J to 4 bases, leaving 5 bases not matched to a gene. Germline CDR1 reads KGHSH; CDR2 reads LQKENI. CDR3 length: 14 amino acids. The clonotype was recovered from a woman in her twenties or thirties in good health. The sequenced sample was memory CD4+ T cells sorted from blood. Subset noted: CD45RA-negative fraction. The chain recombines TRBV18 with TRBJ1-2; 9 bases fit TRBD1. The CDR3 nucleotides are TGTGCCAGCTCATTGGACAGGGGCCCCTATGGCTACACCTTC. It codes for CASSLDRGPYGYTF.